This T cell receptor (beta chain) appears in the sequencing data of a study of early T cells in non-severe SARS-CoV-2 infection. There are 16 residues in the CDR3. The germline V gene has CDR1 SQVTM and CDR2 ANQGSEA. Unmatched junction bases numbered 7, after V lost 7 bases and J lost 1 base. This clonotype was recorded at least ten times. From the 5' RACE reads, TCRdb called clonotypes with MiXCR, one entry per CDR3 protein. The sample holds tens of thousands of distinct CDR3 sequences, more than 10% seen once. The sample consisted of whole blood. This chain connects TRBV29-1 to TRBJ2-3; TRBD2 aligns across 14 bases. The origin of this receptor is an adult who was a healthcare worker with PCR-confirmed SARS-CoV-2 infection or an uninfected control (not recorded which). The chain's CDR3 is CSGTGTSGGGTDTQYF. The DNA for the CDR3 is TGCAGCGGGACCGGGACTAGCGGGGGTGGCACAGATACGCAGTATTTT.